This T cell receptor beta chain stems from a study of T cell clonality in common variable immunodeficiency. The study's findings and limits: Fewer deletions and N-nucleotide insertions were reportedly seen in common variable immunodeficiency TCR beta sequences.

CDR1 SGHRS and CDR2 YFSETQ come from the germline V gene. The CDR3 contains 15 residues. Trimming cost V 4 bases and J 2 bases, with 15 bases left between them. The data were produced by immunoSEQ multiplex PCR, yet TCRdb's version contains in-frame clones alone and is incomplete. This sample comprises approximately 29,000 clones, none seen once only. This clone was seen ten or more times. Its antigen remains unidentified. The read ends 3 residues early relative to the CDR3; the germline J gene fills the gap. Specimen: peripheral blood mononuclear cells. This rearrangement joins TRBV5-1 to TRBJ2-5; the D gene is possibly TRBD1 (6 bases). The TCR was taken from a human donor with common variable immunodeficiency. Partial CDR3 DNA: TGCGCCAGCAGCCCACAGGGAGACCCTCAAGAGACC. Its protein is CASSPQGDPQET. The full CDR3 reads CASSPQGDPQETQYF.